A single sample is the source of the 5 T cell receptor beta chains below, sequenced in a study of blood T cells in healthy people across ages. Alongside a J-beta primer mix, a sample-barcoded 5' primer served in a second PCR lasting 7 to 11 cycles. MiXCR, applied by TCRdb to the 5' RACE reads, yields one record per CDR3 protein. The repertoire holds about 680,000 distinct CDR3 sequences, with 49% as singletons. Sequenced sample: blood. These receptors were collected from a woman aged 55 to 70 in good health.

The chain recombines TRBV20-1 with TRBJ1-2; 10 nucleotides match TRBD1. This CDR3 has 13 residues. Germline lookup yields CDR1 DFQATT and CDR2 SNEGSKA (reference sequence). J lost 6 bases, V lost 6 bases, and 7 bases had no gene match. The CDR3 bases are TGCAGTGCCCACACGGGACAGGGGCATGGCTACACCTTC. Protein sequence: CSAHTGQGHGYTF.

This clonotype has only a few counts. V is TRBV5-6 and J is TRBJ2-1; D unresolved. V lost 2 bases to trimming and J lost 7 bases, with 13 bases between them. CDR3 size: 14 residues. Germline V lookup: CDR1 SGHDT, CDR2 YYEEEE. CDR3: CASSLIALGNEQFF. CDR3 nucleotide sequence: TGTGCCAGCAGCTTAATAGCACTGGGGAATGAGCAGTTCTTC.

This chain connects TRBV7-9 to TRBJ1-1; 9 nucleotides line up with TRBD1. V was pared by 7 bases and J by 7 bases, with 7 bases of the junction left unmatched. Germline CDR1 is SEHNR and CDR2 is FQNEAQ (reference sequence). The CDR3 extends over 13 amino acids. The CDR3 DNA sequence: TGTGCCAGCAATAGACCGGGACAGGGTGAAGCTTTCTTT. Amino acids: CASNRPGQGEAFF.

The chain links TRBV7-9 to TRBJ2-6, with D tentatively TRBD1 (6 bases). This CDR3 has 16 amino acids. Germline V gives CDR1 SEHNR, CDR2 FQNEAQ (reference sequence). Trimming stripped 5 bases from V and 0 bases from J, with 11 bases between. Here the CDR3 reads CASSIPGASGANVLTF. The CDR3 nucleotides are TGTGCCAGCAGCATCCCAGGGGCCTCTGGGGCCAACGTCCTGACTTTC.

The rearrangement joins TRBV6-2 or TRBV6-3 to TRBJ2-1; TRBD2 matches at 8 bases. The CDR3 is 14 amino acids. Germline lookup yields CDR1 MNHEY and CDR2 SVGEGT. Germline trimming cut 11 bases from V and 2 bases from J; bases unmatched to any gene: 8. The CDR3 is CAGGDGRAYNEQFF. Written as DNA, the CDR3 is TGTGCCGGGGGGGACGGGAGGGCCTACAATGAGCAGTTCTTC.